This T cell receptor (beta chain) was sequenced in a study of blood T cell repertoires in COVID-19. Only in-frame clones appear in the TCRdb table, and some are missing; sequencing was by immunoSEQ multiplex PCR. The sample has 250,000 to 400,000 clones, approximately 88% seen once. To note about this clone: Relative to the germline gene, one junction end is altered; a read error may explain this.

Germline CDR1 reads MNHEY; CDR2 reads SMNVEV (reference sequence). The CDR3 loop spans 16 amino acids. Sequenced sample: peripheral blood. This TCR was sampled from a woman aged 25 to 39 with COVID-19, enrolled during active disease. The V and J genes are TRBV27 and TRBJ1-6; possibly TRBD1 for D (5 bases). CDR3 sequence reads: CASRLFLGDRNSPLHF. DNA for the CDR3: TGTGCCAGCAGATTATTCCTAGGGGATAGGAATTCACCCCTCCACTTT.